This TCR beta chain was captured in a study of T cell repertoires in cytomegalovirus infection. Study details: Based on public TCR beta signatures, there were indications of CMV infection and of a matching HLA type.

TCRdb recomputed calls from the reads with MiXCR, one row per CDR3 protein. The data hold 75,000 to 95,000 distinct CDR3 sequences, with about half observed a single time. This clonotype was detected a few times. Antigen specificity is unknown. Study-wide results and limits: Carriage of CMV together with the relevant HLA was identifiable through cumulative public TCR beta family frequency.

This TCR was recovered from a human donor in good health (CMV status not recorded). Some clones in this sample may be carry-over from other donors' samples. The sample here was CD8+ T cells from cultured PBMCs, taken from culture after CMV antigen stimulation.

The CDR3 here is CASSLAIENEQFF. The CDR3 DNA sequence: TGTGCCAGCAGCTTGGCCATTGAGAATGAGCAGTTCTTC. The chain employs TRBV5-6 and TRBJ2-1; D call uncertain. CDR3 length: 13 residues. Germline V CDR1 and CDR2: SGHDT, YYEEEE. Trimming took 0 bases from V and 7 from J, leaving 8 bases between them.